This T cell receptor (beta chain) was found in a study of T cells in localized non-small cell lung cancer. This clone was seen once. Its antigen is currently unknown. General study findings and limits: Turning up in adjacent lung were a median approximately 58 of the top 100 tumor clones. Of the tissues analyzed, uninvolved adjacent lung showed maximal T cell clonality, greater than tumor. Those with higher blood T cell density had longer overall survival.

CDR1 and CDR2 (germline): MNHNY, SVGAGI (reference sequence). With 10 bases removed from V and 0 bases from J, the gap between germline ends came to 16 bases. The CDR3 runs to 15 residues. Produced via immunoSEQ multiplex PCR; TCRdb's table is partial and in-frame only. The profile shows 100,000 to 150,000 clones, around 92% of them singletons. The sequences come from peripheral blood, collected before any cancer treatment. This chain uses TRBV6-6 with TRBJ1-3; D is unresolved. The TCR sequence derives from a female donor aged 60 or older with stage I lung adenocarcinoma. CDR3 coding DNA: TGTGCCACGCACCCCCCCCTCGACTCTGGAAACACCATATATTTT. This gives the protein CATHPPLDSGNTIYF.